These 32 T cell receptor beta chains were all obtained from the same sample, sequenced in a study of cytomegalovirus exposure and HLA in healthy donors. Primers included in the PCR were 60 Vbeta and 13 Jbeta primers. Some clones are missing from TCRdb's copy, which holds only in-frame ones; the method was immunoSEQ multiplex PCR. The sample comprises more than 95,000 clones, approximately 80% of which are singletons, and 9.5% to 13% rests with the top ten. Source material: PBMCs. Receptor source: a man younger than 40 in good health and CMV-seropositive.

The chain couples TRBV4-1 to TRBJ1-5, with 9 bases matching TRBD1. There are 16 residues in the CDR3. Germline assignment: CDR1 MGHRA and CDR2 YSYEKL. The junction had 7 bases not matched to a gene; V was cut back by 4 bases and J by 3 bases. This CDR3 is CASSPAGQGTNQPQHF. The CDR3 DNA is TGCGCCAGCAGCCCAGCGGGACAGGGAACCAATCAGCCCCAGCATTTT.

The chain employs TRBV5-1 and TRBJ2-7; 7 bases line up with TRBD2. Trimming removed 0 bases from V and 7 bases from J; junction bases left unmatched: 4. The germline gives CDR1 SGHRS, CDR2 YFSETQ. The CDR3 runs 13 residues. The CDR3 is CASSLGLAGEQYF. DNA of the CDR3: TGCGCCAGCAGCTTGGGACTAGCCGGGGAGCAGTACTTC.

This clone occurred once. The gene calls are TRBV30 and TRBJ1-2; 8 bases are a match to TRBD1. The CDR3 totals 12 residues. Looked up from germline, CDR1 is GTSNPN and CDR2 is SVGIG (reference sequence). J gave up 4 bases and V 8 bases, and 6 bases lay outside the gene matches. The DNA of the CDR3 is TGTGCCGGACAGGGCGACCTCTATGGCTACACCTTC. This gives the protein CAGQGDLYGYTF.

For this clone: The same CDR3 arises from other DNA sequences in this sample as well. The chain carries TRBV27 and TRBJ2-1, with D perhaps matching TRBD2 (5 bases). CDR1 and CDR2 (germline): MNHEY, SMNVEV (reference sequence). The CDR3 sequence is 11 residues long. The V gene lost 3 bases and the J gene lost 9 bases, with 6 bases spanning the gap. DNA for the CDR3: TGTGCCAGCAGTTTCGGAGGTGAGCAGTTCTTC. Protein sequence: CASSFGGEQFF.

This clone was recorded only once. This chain joins TRBV11-1 and TRBJ2-7, with 8 bases that match TRBD1. The V gene end was trimmed by 4 bases and the J gene end by 4 bases; junction bases not matched to a gene: 3. Germline V gives CDR1 SGHAT, CDR2 FQDESV (reference sequence). CDR3 length equals 13 residues. The DNA of the CDR3 is TGTGCCAGCAGCTCCGGGACAGGATACGAGCAGTACTTC. Translating it yields CASSSGTGYEQYF. The whole variable domain, remainder taken from reference TRBV11-1 and TRBJ2-7, is EAEVAQSPRYKITEKSQAVAFWCDPISGHATLYWYRQILGQGPELLVQFQDESVVDDSQLPKDRFSAERLKGVDSTLKIQPAELGDSAMYLCASSSGTGYEQYFGPGTRLTVT.

This rearrangement joins TRBV2 to TRBJ1-1, with D unresolved. Germline assignment: CDR1 SNHLY and CDR2 FYNNEI. The CDR3 sequence is 11 residues long. The V end was cut by 11 bases, the J end by 5 bases, with 12 bases between. The CDR3 region is CAGLLRTEAFF. The DNA of the CDR3 is TGTGCCGGCCTTCTGAGGACTGAAGCTTTCTTT.

The gene calls are TRBV28 and TRBJ1-4; D ambiguous. Germline CDR1 reads MDHEN; CDR2 reads SYDVKM. Trimming cost V 1 base and J 3 bases, with 15 bases left between them. This CDR3 contains 17 residues. This CDR3 is CASSLLADGGSNEKLFF. CDR3 DNA: TGTGCCAGCAGTTTATTAGCAGACGGCGGGTCTAATGAAAAACTGTTTTTT.

This clone was seen just once. The V gene is TRBV29-1, the J gene TRBJ1-1, with a possible D match to TRBD1 (6 bases). V shed 7 bases and J shed 3 bases, with 42 bases lying between them. The CDR3 covers 22 residues. Germline V gene data show CDR1 as SQVTM and CDR2 as ANQGSEA. The CDR3 DNA follows: TGCAGCGGCGCGTTTTTGGGGGAAACCGGGAGGGAGGGTCGAGGGGGGGACACTGAAGCTTTCTTT. It translates to CSGAFLGETGREGRGGDTEAFF.

The V gene is TRBV11-2, the J gene TRBJ2-3; TRBD2 agrees at 12 bases. Germline trimming cut 0 bases from V and 5 bases from J; bases unmatched to any gene: 9. The CDR3 has 18 residues. The germline gives CDR1 SGHAT, CDR2 FQNNGV. The CDR3 nucleotides are TGTGCCAGCAGCTTAGATCACTGGACTAGCGGGGATGAAGATACGCAGTATTTT. Amino acids: CASSLDHWTSGDEDTQYF.

The sample holds a few counts of this clone. This rearrangement joins TRBV5-3 to TRBJ1-5; 12 nucleotides line up with TRBD1. TRBV5-3 is an open reading frame, and its role is uncertain. This CDR3 has 15 amino acids. Trimming removed 3 bases from V and 7 bases from J; junction bases left unmatched: 5. CDR3 residues: CARSSGQGAGQPQHF. CDR3 nucleotide sequence: TGTGCCAGAAGCTCGGGACAGGGGGCCGGGCAGCCCCAGCATTTT.

This clone was observed a single time. This chain uses TRBV10-3 with TRBJ1-3; weak D call: TRBD1 (6 bases). This CDR3 comprises 15 residues. CDR1 is ENHRY, CDR2 SYGVKD, per germline. V lost 10 bases and J lost 0, with 16 bases in between. The CDR3 nucleotides read TGTGCCACCGGAGACAGGTCCCACTCTGGAAACACCATATATTTT. It encodes CATGDRSHSGNTIYF.

The V call is TRBV10-1, the J call TRBJ2-7; D possibly corresponds to TRBD2 (5 bases). V gave up 3 bases and J gave up 3 bases, with 9 bases separating them. The CDR3 is 13 amino acids. From germline, CDR1 is WNHNN and CDR2 SYGVQD (reference sequence). The CDR3 sequence is CASSDPEDYEQYF. The DNA of the CDR3 is TGCGCCAGCAGTGATCCGGAGGACTACGAGCAGTACTTC.

This sequence joins TRBV27 and TRBJ2-1; TRBD2 agrees at 14 bases. The germline V gene encodes CDR1 MNHEY and CDR2 SMNVEV (reference sequence). V was pared by 1 base and J by 8 bases, with 7 bases of the junction left unmatched. This CDR3 contains 17 residues. CDR3 region: CASSLLGTSGRFDEQFF. The CDR3 DNA follows: TGTGCCAGCAGTTTATTAGGGACTAGCGGGAGATTCGATGAGCAGTTCTTC.

This clone was observed a few times. This sequence joins TRBV7-9 and TRBJ1-4; TRBD1 aligns across 9 bases. Germline CDR1 is SEHNR and CDR2 is FQNEAQ (reference sequence). The CDR3 sequence is 14 residues long. Trimming took 5 bases from V and 6 from J; bases not matched to a gene: 4. CDR3 DNA sequence: TGTGCCAGCAGCCCGGACAGGGGTTATGAAAAACTGTTTTTT. It specifies CASSPDRGYEKLFF.

This chain joins TRBV28 and TRBJ1-3; 7 bases match TRBD1. Germline trimming cut 5 bases from V and 2 bases from J; bases unmatched to any gene: 9. CDR3 length: 16 amino acids. CDR1 and CDR2 from the germline V gene are MDHEN and SYDVKM. CDR3 sequence reads: CASSPGQVPTGNTIYF. CDR3 bases: TGTGCCAGCAGTCCCGGACAGGTCCCCACTGGAAACACCATATATTTT.

This clone was counted only a few times. This chain connects TRBV7-3 to TRBJ2-2; 8 nucleotides line up with TRBD2. Germline trimming cut 6 bases from V and 5 bases from J; bases unmatched to any gene: 11. CDR3 length equals 16 residues. CDR1 is SGHTA, CDR2 FQGTGA, per germline. In DNA, the CDR3 is TGTGCCAGCAGTACAGAACCGGGACTAGTTACCGGGGAGCTGTTTTTT. It yields the protein CASSTEPGLVTGELFF.

The table lists this clone with a count of one. The chain recombines TRBV11-3 with TRBJ2-2; D not certain. Between the trimmed V and J ends, which lost 1 base and 2 bases, there was a span of 8 bases. This CDR3 is 15 amino acids long. CDR1 is SGHNT and CDR2 is YENEEA in the germline V gene. The CDR3 region has the DNA TGTGCCAGCAGCTTAGGGCGGTACAACACCGGGGAGCTGTTTTTT. Protein sequence: CASSLGRYNTGELFF.

The CDR3 sequence is CASSPGDRGPYEQYF. CDR3 sequence (DNA): TGTGCCAGCAGCCCCGGGGACAGGGGGCCGTACGAGCAGTACTTC. This sequence joins TRBV5-5 and TRBJ2-7; 12 bases agree with TRBD1. Germline loops: CDR1 SGHKS, CDR2 YYEKEE (reference sequence). The J segment lost 4 bases and the V segment lost 4 bases, leaving 6 bases of the junction unmatched. CDR3 length: 15 residues. The full variable domain, completed using reference TRBV5-5 and TRBJ2-7, is DAGVTQSPTHLIKTRGQQVTLRCSPISGHKSVSWYQQVLGQGPQFIFQYYEKEERGRGNFPDRFSARQFPNYSSELNVNALLLGDSALYLCASSPGDRGPYEQYFGPGTRLTVT.

The count of this clone is one. The rearrangement joins TRBV19 to TRBJ1-1; D possibly corresponds to TRBD1 (6 bases). The ends were cut back, 1 base at V and 4 bases at J, with 7 bases in the middle. Germline V lookup: CDR1 LNHDA, CDR2 SQIVND (reference sequence). This CDR3 contains 13 residues. This chain's CDR3 is CASSIVRGTEAFF. CDR3 in DNA: TGTGCCAGTAGTATAGTCAGGGGCACTGAAGCTTTCTTT.

The chain has TRBV5-6 and TRBJ2-1, with D possibly matching TRBD2 (6 bases). Germline V gene lookup returns CDR1 SGHDT and CDR2 YYEEEE. The CDR3 totals 14 residues. Trimming left V 3 bases short and J 7 bases short, with 14 bases between. The CDR3 here is CASSSLSGLNEQFF. The CDR3 DNA reads as TGTGCCAGCAGCTCGCTAAGCGGGTTAAATGAGCAGTTCTTC.

This sequence joins TRBV2 and TRBJ2-3; the D gene is possibly TRBD2 (6 bases). The germline V gene has CDR1 SNHLY and CDR2 FYNNEI. V was pared by 6 bases and J by 4 bases, with 8 bases between. This CDR3 contains 12 residues. The CDR3, as DNA: TGTGCCAGCAGGAGGGAGGCAGATACGCAGTATTTT. Its protein is CASRREADTQYF.

Here the CDR3 reads CASRRTNTGELFF. CDR3 bases: TGTGCCAGCCGGAGAACGAACACCGGGGAGCTGTTTTTT. J is TRBJ2-2 and V is TRBV27; D ambiguous. The ends were cut back, 8 bases at V and 0 bases at J, with 7 bases in the middle. Looked up from germline, CDR1 is MNHEY and CDR2 is SMNVEV (reference sequence). This CDR3 is built from 13 residues.

The chain has TRBV19 and TRBJ2-5; weak D call: TRBD2 (5 bases). The ends were cut back, 0 bases at V and 3 bases at J, with 8 bases in the middle. The CDR3 spans 14 residues. CDR1 is LNHDA, CDR2 SQIVND, per germline (reference sequence). The CDR3 region is CASSIDGLEETQYF. DNA for the CDR3: TGTGCCAGTAGTATAGACGGACTCGAAGAGACCCAGTACTTC.

Turning to this clone: One end of the junction fails to match germline, which may point to a read error. This chain connects TRBV9 to TRBJ1-2; 11 bases line up with TRBD1. The CDR3 totals 16 residues. Germline V gives CDR1 SGDLS, CDR2 YYNGEE. The CDR3 region is CAGSRRGTGGNYGYTF. CDR3 coding DNA: TGTGCCGGCAGCAGGAGAGGGACAGGGGGTAACTATGGCTACACCTTC.

This clone was observed a few times. The CDR3 nucleotides read TGTGCCAGCAGTTTTAGCGCGATCTACAATGAGCAGTTCTTC. Protein: CASSFSAIYNEQFF. V is TRBV28 and J is TRBJ2-1; D possibly corresponds to TRBD2 (5 bases). Trimming left V 3 bases short and J 3 bases short, with 9 bases between. The length of the CDR3 is 14 residues. The germline CDR1 and CDR2 sequences are MDHEN and SYDVKM.

A single count supports this clone. The chain couples TRBV19 to TRBJ2-7; the match to TRBD1 covers 9 bases. Germline V gives CDR1 LNHDA, CDR2 SQIVND (reference sequence). Trimming removed 2 bases from V and 2 bases from J; junction bases left unmatched: 7. CDR3 length: 16 residues. The CDR3 DNA sequence: TGTGCCAGTAGTATATCGGGGACAGGGAATACCTACGAGCAGTACTTC. Translation: CASSISGTGNTYEQYF.

This clone was recorded only once. This chain links TRBV25-1 with TRBJ1-5; unclear D gene. The germline V and J ends were trimmed by 6 bases and 5 bases, with 20 bases remaining between them. The CDR3 has 16 amino acids. From germline, CDR1 is MGHDK and CDR2 SYGVNS. In DNA form, the CDR3 reads TGTGCCAGCAGATGGGTGGAGTGGGTCCGGGATCAGCCCCAGCATTTT. Its translation: CASRWVEWVRDQPQHF.

The rearrangement joins TRBV30 to TRBJ1-6; TRBD1 agrees at 7 bases. Per germline, CDR1 GTSNPN and CDR2 SVGIG (reference sequence). The CDR3 sequence is 12 residues long. Trimming cost V 2 bases and J 13 bases; bases outside gene matches: 5. This CDR3 is CAWSRTGWPLHF. CDR3 nucleotides: TGTGCCTGGAGTCGGACAGGCTGGCCCCTCCACTTT.

The chain is built from TRBV2 and TRBJ2-4; weak D call: TRBD1 (8 bases). The V gene lost 7 bases and the J gene lost 7 bases, with 17 bases spanning the gap. Germline CDR1 reads SNHLY; CDR2 reads FYNNEI. The CDR3 is 14 residues long. The CDR3 DNA is TGTGCCAGCACCATAGGACAGGGAGGGAACATTCAGTACTTC. This codes for CASTIGQGGNIQYF.

CDR3 protein: CASSQAGVEDTQYF. The CDR3, as DNA: TGTGCCAGCAGCCAAGCGGGAGTAGAAGATACGCAGTATTTT. V gene TRBV6-6 combines with J gene TRBJ2-3, with 8 bases aligning to TRBD2. CDR1 and CDR2 (germline): MNHNY, SVGAGI (reference sequence). V was clipped by 6 bases and J by 5 bases; unmatched bases: 7. The CDR3 is made up of 14 amino acids.

The J gene is TRBJ2-3, the V gene TRBV27, with 7 nucleotides matching TRBD1. V lost 5 bases to trimming and J lost 0 bases; unmatched junction nucleotides: 2. CDR1 and CDR2 from the germline V gene are MNHEY and SMNVEV (reference sequence). The CDR3 sequence is 14 residues long. CDR3 coding DNA: TGTGCCAGCAGTCACAGGGGAAGCACAGATACGCAGTATTTT. Protein product: CASSHRGSTDTQYF.

The CDR3 loop reads CASSDIQGEETQYF. The DNA for the CDR3 is TGTGCCAGCAGTGACATACAGGGTGAGGAGACCCAGTACTTC. The chain has TRBV6-4 and TRBJ2-5, with D maybe TRBD1 (6 bases). Germline CDR1 reads MRHNA; CDR2 reads SNTAGT. The CDR3 is 14 residues long. V dropped 2 bases and J dropped 5 bases, with 12 bases sitting between them.